This TCR beta chain derives from a study of blood T cell repertoires in COVID-19. Turning to the study itself: The origin of the acute and convalescent COVID-19 samples was the United States, Italy and Spain.

Source study methods: Researchers report that nucleated cell counts were estimated from reference gene primer amplification. Assay: immunoSEQ multiplex PCR; the TCRdb copy retains only in-frame clones and omits some. V and J calls and clone size follow that table, whereas D and trimming were derived from the DNA. The sample has about 220,000 clones, around 80% seen once; the top ten hold over 7%. The CDR3 sequence is 13 residues long. CDR1 and CDR2 from the germline V gene are SGHRS and YFSETQ. With 1 base removed from V and 5 bases from J, the gap between germline ends came to 9 bases. The table lists this clone with a count of one.

The chain links TRBV5-1 to TRBJ1-2; perhaps TRBD1 as D (6 bases). This TCR derives from a woman aged 70-85 years with acute or convalescent COVID-19. Sequencing input: peripheral blood. The CDR3 DNA sequence: TGCGCCAGCAGCTTGTCAGGGGAATATGGCTACACCTTC. It translates to CASSLSGEYGYTF.